A single T cell receptor (beta chain) is shown here with its context. Its specificity is unknown. TCRbeta library construction was performed incorporating unique molecular identifiers. TCRdb processed the PCR reads anew with MiXCR; each CDR3 protein has one entry. The sample carries about 980,000 distinct CDR3 sequences, about 29% recorded once. CDR1 and CDR2 (germline): LNHDA, SQIVND (reference sequence). The CDR3 contains 13 residues. V shed 9 bases and J shed 3 bases, with 12 bases lying between them. The source of the sample is a study of T-cell reconstitution after alpha-beta-depleted transplantation in children. Study conclusions and caveats: Most T-cell counts and diversity one year after the transplant came from T cells that were newly produced. Several patients had high TCRbeta diversity at day 60; it came from surviving recipient T cells and thymic progenitors. Reports say that about two months after transplant, the alpha-beta T cells came out of several hundred graft clones that had expanded.

The receptor's source is a boy younger than two who had a stem cell transplant for SCID, so the T cells may come from the graft donor. The material sequenced was PBMCs, mostly from graft donor cells, taken 360 days after TCRalphabeta/CD19-depleted stem cell transplant. The chain employs TRBV19 and TRBJ1-5; D ambiguous. CDR3 nucleotides: TGTGCCAGCCAGCGACGTTTCAATCAGCCCCAGCATTTT. It is translated as CASQRRFNQPQHF.